Included here is one TCR beta chain sequence, with context. The sample belongs to a study of blood T cell repertoires in COVID-19. Study details: The study drew acute and convalescent COVID-19 samples from the United States, Italy and Spain.

Germline assignment: CDR1 LNHDA and CDR2 SQIVND (reference sequence). The CDR3 runs to 14 residues. Trimming took off 6 bases at V and 1 base at J, with 12 bases between the two ends. In the source study's methods: Amplifying reference gene primers gave estimates of nucleated cell counts. This table comes from immunoSEQ multiplex PCR, and its TCRdb copy is limited to in-frame clones, with some not included. The V and J calls and the clone size are those of that table, but D and trimming were determined from the DNA. The data hold some 230,000 clones, with 65% to 85% observed a single time. The clonotype comes from an older woman with acute or convalescent COVID-19. This sequence joins TRBV19 and TRBJ1-2; D is undetermined. The sample taken for sequencing was peripheral blood. The CDR3 spells CASSREPLNYGYTF. In DNA, the CDR3 is TGTGCCAGTAGCCGGGAGCCTCTTAACTATGGCTACACCTTC.